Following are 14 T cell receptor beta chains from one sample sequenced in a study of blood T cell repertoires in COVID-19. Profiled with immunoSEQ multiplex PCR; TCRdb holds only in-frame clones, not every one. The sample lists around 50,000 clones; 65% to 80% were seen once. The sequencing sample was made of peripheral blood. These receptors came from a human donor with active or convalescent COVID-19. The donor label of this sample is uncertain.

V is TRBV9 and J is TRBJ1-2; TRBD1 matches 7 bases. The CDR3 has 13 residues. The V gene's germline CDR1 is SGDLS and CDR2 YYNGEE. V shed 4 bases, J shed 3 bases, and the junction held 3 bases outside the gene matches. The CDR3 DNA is TGTGCCAGCAGCCATGGACAGGACTATGGCTACACCTTC. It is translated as CASSHGQDYGYTF.

The CDR3 coding sequence is TGTGCCAGCAGCAAAGTCTACGGTGTTAACTATGGCTACACCTTC. This codes for CASSKVYGVNYGYTF. The chain couples TRBV21-1 to TRBJ1-2. TRBV21-1 has pseudogene status. CDR3 length: 15 amino acids.

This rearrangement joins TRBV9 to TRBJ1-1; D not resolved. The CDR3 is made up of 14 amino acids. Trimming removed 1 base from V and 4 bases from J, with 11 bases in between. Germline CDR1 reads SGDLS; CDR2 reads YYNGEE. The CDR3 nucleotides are TGTGCCAGCAGCGTATACGTCCCGGGCACTGAAGCTTTCTTT. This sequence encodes CASSVYVPGTEAFF.

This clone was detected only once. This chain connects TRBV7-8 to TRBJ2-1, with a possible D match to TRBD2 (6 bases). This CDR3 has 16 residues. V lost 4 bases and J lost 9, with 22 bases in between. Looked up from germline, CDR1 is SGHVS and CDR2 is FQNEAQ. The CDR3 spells CASSSTGTPNWGEQFF. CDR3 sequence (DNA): TGTGCCAGCAGCTCGACCGGGACTCCCAACTGGGGTGAGCAGTTCTTC.

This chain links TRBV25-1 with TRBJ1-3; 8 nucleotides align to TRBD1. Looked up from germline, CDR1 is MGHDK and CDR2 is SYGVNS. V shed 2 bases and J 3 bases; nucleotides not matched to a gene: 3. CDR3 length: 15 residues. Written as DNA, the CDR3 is TGTGCCAGCAGTGAACTGACAGGGGATGGAAACACCATATATTTT. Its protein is CASSELTGDGNTIYF.

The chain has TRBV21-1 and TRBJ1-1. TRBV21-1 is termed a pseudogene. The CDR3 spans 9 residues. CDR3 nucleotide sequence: TGTGCCTGGGGGGACCAAGCTTTCTTT. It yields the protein CAWGDQAFF.

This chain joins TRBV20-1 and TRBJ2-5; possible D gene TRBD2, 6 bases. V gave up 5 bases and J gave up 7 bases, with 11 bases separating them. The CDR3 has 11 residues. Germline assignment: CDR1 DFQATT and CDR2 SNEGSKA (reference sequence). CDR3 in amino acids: CSAYMGGTQYF. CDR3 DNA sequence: TGCAGTGCTTACATGGGAGGGACCCAGTACTTC.

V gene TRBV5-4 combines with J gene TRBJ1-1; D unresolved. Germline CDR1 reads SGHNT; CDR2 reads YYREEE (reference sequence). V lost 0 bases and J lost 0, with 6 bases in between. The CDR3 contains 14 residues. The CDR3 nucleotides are TGTGCCAGCAGCTTGGCAGGTATGAACACTGAAGCTTTCTTT. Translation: CASSLAGMNTEAFF.

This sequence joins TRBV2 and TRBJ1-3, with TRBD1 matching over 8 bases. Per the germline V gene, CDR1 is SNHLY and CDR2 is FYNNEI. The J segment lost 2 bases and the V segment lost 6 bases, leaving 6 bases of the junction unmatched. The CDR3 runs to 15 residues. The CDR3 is CASSEVQGAGNTIYF. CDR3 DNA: TGTGCCAGCAGCGAGGTACAGGGGGCTGGAAACACCATATATTTT.

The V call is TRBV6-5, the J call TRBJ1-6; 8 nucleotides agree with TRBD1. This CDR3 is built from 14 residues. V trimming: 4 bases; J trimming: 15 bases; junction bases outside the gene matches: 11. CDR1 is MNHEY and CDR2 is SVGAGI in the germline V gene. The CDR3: CASSSRQGNVDLHF. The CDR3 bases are TGTGCCAGCAGTTCCCGACAGGGGAACGTTGACCTCCACTTT.

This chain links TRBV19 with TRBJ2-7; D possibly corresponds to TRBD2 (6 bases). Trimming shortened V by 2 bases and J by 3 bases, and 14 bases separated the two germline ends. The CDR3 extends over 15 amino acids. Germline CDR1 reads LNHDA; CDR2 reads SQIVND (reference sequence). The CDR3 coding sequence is TGTGCCAGTAGTATAAGTGGGAGGCCTAACTACGAGCAGTACTTC. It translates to CASSISGRPNYEQYF. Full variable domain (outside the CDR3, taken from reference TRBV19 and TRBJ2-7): DGGITQSPKYLFRKEGQNVTLSCEQNLNHDAMYWYRQDPGQGLRLIYYSQIVNDFQKGDIAEGYSVSREKKESFPLTVTSAQKNPTAFYLCASSISGRPNYEQYFGPGTRLTVT.

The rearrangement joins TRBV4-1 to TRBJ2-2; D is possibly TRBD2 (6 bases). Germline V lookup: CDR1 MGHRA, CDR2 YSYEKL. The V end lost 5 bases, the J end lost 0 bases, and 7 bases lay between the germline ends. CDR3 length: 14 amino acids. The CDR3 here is CASSRLANTGELFF. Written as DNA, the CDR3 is TGCGCCAGCAGCAGACTAGCGAACACCGGGGAGCTGTTTTTT.

CDR3 DNA: TGTGCCACCAGTGACGCTGGACAGGGATCCGTGACCCAGTACTTC. It encodes CATSDAGQGSVTQYF. V usage is TRBV24-1 and J usage is TRBJ2-5, with 8 bases identical to TRBD1. The CDR3 has 15 amino acids. Germline values: CDR1 KGHDR, CDR2 SFDVKD. V lost 4 bases to trimming and J lost 7 bases; unmatched junction nucleotides: 10.

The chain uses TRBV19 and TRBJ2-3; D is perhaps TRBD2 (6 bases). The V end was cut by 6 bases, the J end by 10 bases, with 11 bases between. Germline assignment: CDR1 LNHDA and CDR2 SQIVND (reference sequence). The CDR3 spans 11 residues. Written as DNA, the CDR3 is TGTGCCAGTAGATCGGGGGAGCCGCAGTATTTT. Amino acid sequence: CASRSGEPQYF.